These 25 T cell receptor beta chains were all obtained from the same sample, sequenced in a study of beta chain features in type 1 diabetes (dated by TCRdb to between 2017 and 2018). Broad study findings and their caveats: A moderate but significant shortening of TCRB CDR3 length was observed in type 1 diabetes patients in all four CD4+ subsets.

Preparation of the library involved the immunoSEQ multiplex PCR assay. All of the isolated RNA was reverse transcribed with the High Capacity cDNA Reverse Transcription Kit, so expressed TCRB transcripts were sequenced. TCRdb's version of the immuneACCESS table is confined to in-frame rearrangements and falls short of the full clone set. An unresolved V gene accounts for under half of the shortfall where checked; the remainder is of unknown origin. Within this sample are about 15,000 clones, with roughly 69% of them counted one time only. The ten largest clones add up to 2% to 2.5% of the sample. These receptors lack a known antigen. Sequencing input: Tregs from blood. What the cell subset or site label conveys for this sample: regulatory CD4+ T cells. These receptors all stem from a man aged 25-40 years with type 1 diabetes.

This clone has just one count. The CDR3 DNA reads as TGTGCCAGCAGTCGATCGGGACTTCCGAACACTGAAGCTTTCTTT. It encodes CASSRSGLPNTEAFF. V is TRBV6-5 and J is TRBJ1-1; D may be TRBD1 (5 bases). Looked up from germline, CDR1 is MNHEY and CDR2 is SVGAGI. V was pared by 5 bases and J by 1 base, with 14 bases between. The CDR3 runs to 15 residues.

This clone was seen only a few times. The V call is TRBV10-3, the J call TRBJ1-1, with TRBD1 as a possible D gene (5 bases). Trimming took 10 bases from V and 6 from J, leaving 15 bases between them. Germline V CDR1 and CDR2: ENHRY, SYGVKD. This CDR3 contains 12 residues. CDR3 region: CATQDLIAEAFF. DNA for the CDR3: TGTGCCACACAGGACCTTATCGCTGAAGCTTTCTTT.

The gene calls are TRBV25-1 and TRBJ2-5; D perhaps matches TRBD1 (5 bases). Matching the DNA end better, TRBJ2-7 makes the J call doubtful. This CDR3 contains 15 residues. Germline CDR1 MGHDK, CDR2 SYGVNS. The CDR3 reads CASSEYGQGKYEQYF. DNA of the CDR3: TGTGCCAGCAGTGAATATGGGCAGGGCAAGTACGAGCAGTACTTC.

The genes are TRBV29-1 and TRBJ2-1; 14 nucleotides line up with TRBD2. CDR3 length equals 16 residues. Looked up from germline, CDR1 is SQVTM and CDR2 is ANQGSEA. J gave up 0 bases and V 6 bases, and 4 bases lay outside the gene matches. This chain's CDR3 is CSVPGTSGGSYNEQFF. The CDR3 DNA is TGCAGCGTCCCTGGGACTAGCGGGGGCTCCTACAATGAGCAGTTCTTC.

The V call is TRBV5-1, the J call TRBJ2-4, with D unresolved. Germline V gene lookup returns CDR1 SGHRS and CDR2 YFSETQ. Trimming cost V 0 bases and J 0 bases, with 7 bases left between them. There are 15 residues in the CDR3. CDR3 coding DNA: TGCGCCAGCAGCTTGGGAGACTCAGCCAAAAACATTCAGTACTTC. This encodes CASSLGDSAKNIQYF.

The V call is TRBV7-2, the J call TRBJ2-2; no definite D call. The germline V gene encodes CDR1 SGHTA and CDR2 FQGNSA. The CDR3 spans 16 residues. Trimming shortened V by 5 bases and J by 4 bases, and 17 bases separated the two germline ends. DNA of the CDR3: TGTGCCAGCAGCCGATACCCAATAGCTACCACCGGGGAGCTGTTTTTT. Encoded protein: CASSRYPIATTGELFF.

This clone was seen only a few times. V is TRBV10-3 and J is TRBJ1-1, with D possibly matching TRBD1 (6 bases). There are 15 residues in the CDR3. The V gene's germline CDR1 is ENHRY and CDR2 SYGVKD. The V gene lost 6 bases and the J gene lost 11 bases, with 25 bases spanning the gap. The CDR3 sequence is CAISEGVTGRAPAFF. The CDR3 region has the DNA TGTGCCATCAGCGAGGGGGTCACCGGGAGGGCTCCCGCTTTCTTT.

This sequence joins TRBV30 and TRBJ1-6; TRBD1 matches at 9 bases. The V segment lost 2 bases and the J segment 8 bases; nucleotides outside the gene matches: 13. The CDR3 is 17 amino acids. CDR1 GTSNPN and CDR2 SVGIG come from the germline V gene (reference sequence). Here the CDR3 DNA reads TGTGCCTGGAGTTCTACCCGGGGGACAGGGACGGATTCACCCCTCCACTTT. Protein: CAWSSTRGTGTDSPLHF. The whole variable domain, filled in from reference TRBV30 and TRBJ1-6, reads SQTIHQWPATLVQPVGSPLSLECTVEGTSNPNLYWYRQAAGRGLQLLFYSVGIGQISSEVPQNLSASRPQDRQFILSSKKLLLSDSGFYLCAWSSTRGTGTDSPLHFGNGTRLTVT.

This clone has just a few counts. The gene calls are TRBV11-2 and TRBJ1-1; TRBD1 aligns across 7 bases. The CDR3 consists of 18 residues. Germline V gene data show CDR1 as SGHAT and CDR2 as FQNNGV. V shed 0 bases, J shed 4 bases, and the junction held 14 bases outside the gene matches. Here the CDR3 reads CASSLDLASPRGATEAFF. CDR3 coding DNA: TGTGCCAGCAGCTTAGATCTTGCGTCCCCCAGGGGGGCCACTGAAGCTTTCTTT.

This chain joins TRBV2 and TRBJ1-1; 7 positions agree with TRBD1. Trimming took 9 bases from V and 1 from J; bases not matched to a gene: 2. This CDR3 has 12 residues. CDR1 and CDR2 (germline): SNHLY, FYNNEI. The CDR3 here is CASRQGNTEAFF. The CDR3 DNA is TGTGCCAGTAGACAGGGGAACACTGAAGCTTTCTTT.

In its sample, this clone was seen a few times. The chain links TRBV7-9 to TRBJ2-7; no clear D gene. The CDR3 sequence is 11 residues long. Deletions cut 5 bases from V and 3 bases from J, with 5 bases between. Germline CDR1 reads SEHNR; CDR2 reads FQNEAQ (reference sequence). CDR3 sequence reads: CASSGSYEQYF. The CDR3 DNA reads TGTGCCAGCAGCGGCAGCTACGAGCAGTACTTC.

The chain has TRBV4-3 and TRBJ2-3, with 9 bases aligning to TRBD2. This CDR3 is built from 17 residues. Germline-derived CDR1 and CDR2 are LGHNA and YSLEER. V lost 0 bases and J lost 2; bases outside the gene matches: 6. The CDR3 nucleotides are TGCGCCAGCAGCCAAGAGATCGCGGGAGGGCCCACAGATACGCAGTATTTT. It is translated as CASSQEIAGGPTDTQYF.

This chain joins TRBV6-5 and TRBJ2-3; TRBD2 aligns across 8 bases. Germline lookup yields CDR1 MNHEY and CDR2 SVGAGI. Losses at the gene ends were 6 bases for V and 1 base for J; bases not matched to a gene: 3. The CDR3 consists of 14 residues. The CDR3 sequence: CASSPTSGTDTQYF. The CDR3 nucleotides are TGTGCCAGCAGCCCGACTAGCGGCACAGATACGCAGTATTTT.

This clone was seen only a few times. J is TRBJ1-2 and V is TRBV5-2; the table's D call of TRBD1 was not tested on the DNA. TRBV5-2 is marked as a pseudogene. CDR3 length: 14 residues. CDR3 bases: TGCGCCAGCAGCCAAGAGACAGGGTTCTATGGCTACACCTTC. This sequence encodes CASSQETGFYGYTF.

J is TRBJ1-5 and V is TRBV29-1; TRBD1 matches 10 bases. Germline V gene data show CDR1 as SQVTM and CDR2 as ANQGSEA. CDR3 length: 14 amino acids. V lost 6 bases, J lost 5 bases, and 7 bases stayed unmatched. CDR3 nucleotides: TGCAGCGTGAAAGACAGGGGGCGAGATCAGCCCCAGCATTTT. This gives the protein CSVKDRGRDQPQHF.

The CDR3 loop reads CASSPRPGGAETQYF. CDR3 sequence (DNA): TGCGCCAGCAGCCCCAGACCAGGGGGCGCGGAGACCCAGTACTTC. The gene calls are TRBV5-1 and TRBJ2-5; 8 positions match TRBD1. The CDR3 loop spans 15 amino acids. V shed 4 bases and J 5 bases; nucleotides not matched to a gene: 10. Germline CDR1 and CDR2: SGHRS and YFSETQ.

The V call is TRBV5-1, the J call TRBJ2-2; 11 bases are shared with TRBD2. V shed 4 bases, J shed 6 bases, and the junction held 5 bases outside the gene matches. This CDR3 region has 15 residues. CDR1 is SGHRS and CDR2 is YFSETQ in the germline V gene. The CDR3 sequence is CASSGSGRASGELFF. As DNA, the CDR3 is TGCGCCAGCAGCGGTAGCGGGAGGGCCTCCGGGGAGCTGTTTTTT.

The J gene is TRBJ2-1, the V gene TRBV18; D ambiguous. Trimming cost V 1 base and J 5 bases, with 6 bases left between them. CDR3 size: 13 residues. Germline assignment: CDR1 KGHSH and CDR2 LQKENI. The CDR3 protein is CASSPLVDNEQFF. Here the CDR3 DNA reads TGTGCCAGCTCACCACTCGTCGACAATGAGCAGTTCTTC.

The chain recombines TRBV14 with TRBJ2-3; 11 bases are shared with TRBD2. V shed 4 bases, J shed 5 bases, and the junction held 11 bases outside the gene matches. The germline CDR1 and CDR2 sequences are SGHDN and FVKESK. This CDR3 has 17 residues. The CDR3, as DNA: TGTGCCAGCAGCCGTCGACGTAGCGGGGGGGCCGAAGATACGCAGTATTTT. Its translation is CASSRRRSGGAEDTQYF.

The chain joins TRBV5-6 to TRBJ2-3, with 9 bases identical to TRBD2. The CDR3 is 16 amino acids. J gave up 4 bases and V 0 bases, and 6 bases lay outside the gene matches. CDR1 SGHDT and CDR2 YYEEEE come from the germline V gene. As DNA, the CDR3 is TGTGCCAGCAGCTTGGCCCTTCTAGCGGGACCAGATACGCAGTATTTT. Translated: CASSLALLAGPDTQYF.

The J gene is TRBJ2-1, the V gene TRBV5-1; D is ambiguous. The V and J ends lost 2 bases and 5 bases respectively, with 14 bases between them. Germline loops: CDR1 SGHRS, CDR2 YFSETQ. The CDR3 loop spans 15 amino acids. DNA of the CDR3: TGCGCCAGCAGCTTAGGTTCGGGTGCGCACAATGAGCAGTTCTTC. It specifies CASSLGSGAHNEQFF.

The chain couples TRBV5-1 to TRBJ2-5; D may be TRBD1 (6 bases). With 2 bases removed from V and 4 bases from J, the gap between germline ends came to 15 bases. This CDR3 comprises 15 residues. Germline CDR1 is SGHRS and CDR2 is YFSETQ. In nucleotides, the CDR3 is TGCGCCAGCAGCTTTGTCGGGACAACATTAGAGACCCAGTACTTC. Its protein product is CASSFVGTTLETQYF.

The rearrangement joins TRBV11-2 to TRBJ2-1, with a tentative D call TRBD1 (6 bases). The CDR3 is 14 amino acids. V lost 5 bases and J 0 bases, leaving 8 bases between the germline ends. Germline assignment: CDR1 SGHAT and CDR2 FQNNGV. DNA for the CDR3: TGTGCCAGCAGCGCGGACAGCTCCTACAATGAGCAGTTCTTC. Protein product: CASSADSSYNEQFF.

The chain is built from TRBV7-9 and TRBJ1-2, with 8 bases aligning to TRBD1. The CDR3 runs to 12 residues. Germline CDR1 is SEHNR and CDR2 is FQNEAQ (reference sequence). V gave up 6 bases and J gave up 7 bases; unmatched junction bases: 4. The CDR3 protein is CASSRQGSGYTF. Written as DNA, the CDR3 is TGTGCCAGCAGTCGACAGGGGTCTGGCTACACCTTC.

The chain carries TRBV4-1 and TRBJ2-5; TRBD2 aligns across 7 bases. V shed 4 bases and J 5 bases; nucleotides not matched to a gene: 10. Germline loops: CDR1 MGHRA, CDR2 YSYEKL. The CDR3 contains 15 residues. CDR3 amino acids: CASSRQREGLETQYF. CDR3 sequence (DNA): TGCGCCAGCAGCCGCCAGCGGGAAGGGTTGGAGACCCAGTACTTC.